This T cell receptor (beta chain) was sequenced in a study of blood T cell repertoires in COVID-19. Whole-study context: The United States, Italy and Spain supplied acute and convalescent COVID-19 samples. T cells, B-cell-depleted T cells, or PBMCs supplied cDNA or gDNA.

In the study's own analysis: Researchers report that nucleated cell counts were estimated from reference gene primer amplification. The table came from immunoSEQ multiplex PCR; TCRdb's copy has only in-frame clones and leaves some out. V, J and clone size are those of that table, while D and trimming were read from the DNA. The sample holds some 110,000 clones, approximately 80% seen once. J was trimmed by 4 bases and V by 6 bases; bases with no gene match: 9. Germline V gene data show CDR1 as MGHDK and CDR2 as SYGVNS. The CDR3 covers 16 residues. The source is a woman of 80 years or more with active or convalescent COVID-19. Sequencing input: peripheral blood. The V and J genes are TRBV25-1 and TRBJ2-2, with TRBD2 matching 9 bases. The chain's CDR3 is CASRGGLAVGTGELFF. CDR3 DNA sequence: TGTGCCAGCAGGGGGGGACTAGCAGTCGGCACCGGGGAGCTGTTTTTT.